These 7 T cell receptor beta chains came from one sample sequenced in a study of blood T cell repertoires in COVID-19. Profiled with immunoSEQ multiplex PCR; TCRdb holds only in-frame clones, not every one. The sample lists about 150,000 clones; roughly 80% were seen once. The sample comprised peripheral blood. These receptors came from a woman aged 55-70 years with COVID-19, enrolled during active disease.

The chain uses TRBV27 and TRBJ1-5, with D possibly TRBD1 on 6 matching bases. This CDR3 contains 15 residues. Germline CDR1 and CDR2: MNHEY and SMNVEV (reference sequence). Deletions cut 6 bases from V and 0 bases from J, with 12 bases between. CDR3 bases: TGTGCCAGCAGAAAAGACAGGATTAGCAATCAGCCCCAGCATTTT. Translating gives CASRKDRISNQPQHF.

The chain carries TRBV12-3 or TRBV12-4 and TRBJ1-5; 7 bases fit TRBD1. The CDR3 is made up of 13 amino acids. V shed 4 bases, J shed 5 bases, and the junction held 2 bases outside the gene matches. CDR3 loop: CASSSQGDQPQHF. The DNA for the CDR3 is TGTGCCAGCAGTTCTCAGGGGGATCAGCCCCAGCATTTT.

The chain's CDR3 is CASSERNRGRGGYTF. In DNA, the CDR3 is TGTGCCAGCAGTGAAAGAAACAGGGGGCGAGGTGGCTACACCTTC. The gene calls are TRBV6-1 and TRBJ1-2; 9 bases fit TRBD1. The CDR3 is 15 residues long. V gave up 2 bases and J gave up 7 bases; unmatched junction bases: 8. Germline V gene data show CDR1 as MNHNS and CDR2 as SASEGT.

The chain is built from TRBV14 and TRBJ1-2; D is perhaps TRBD1 (5 bases). V was pared by 2 bases and J by 4 bases, with 14 bases between. The CDR3 contains 15 residues. Germline V gives CDR1 SGHDN, CDR2 FVKESK. In DNA form, the CDR3 reads TGTGCCAGCAGCCAACAGCGCGGGGGTGGCTATGGCTACACCTTC. It translates to CASSQQRGGGYGYTF.

This rearrangement joins TRBV10-1 to TRBJ1-1, with TRBD1 as a possible D gene (5 bases). V dropped 8 bases and J dropped 0 bases, with 10 bases sitting between them. The CDR3 consists of 13 residues. The germline gives CDR1 WNHNN, CDR2 SYGVQD (reference sequence). CDR3 in amino acids: CASRGTLNTEAFF. The CDR3 DNA is TGCGCCAGCCGAGGGACTCTGAACACTGAAGCTTTCTTT.

V is TRBV20-1 and J is TRBJ1-1; no firm D call. The ends were cut back, 3 bases at V and 6 bases at J, with 5 bases in the middle. The CDR3 covers 10 residues. Germline CDR1 DFQATT, CDR2 SNEGSKA (reference sequence). CDR3 nucleotides: TGCAGTGCTAGGGCCGCTGAAGCTTTCTTT. Translating it yields CSARAAEAFF.

The chain's CDR3 is CAISPQGVTEAFF. In nucleotides, the CDR3 is TGTGCCATCAGTCCCCAGGGGGTCACTGAAGCTTTCTTT. The chain carries TRBV10-3 and TRBJ1-1; TRBD1 agrees at 7 bases. Germline V gene sequence: CDR1 ENHRY, CDR2 SYGVKD. The CDR3 contains 13 residues. After removal of 5 bases from V and 4 bases from J, the junction contained 4 bases not matched to a gene.